What follows are 23 T cell receptor beta chains derived from one specimen sequenced in a study of blood T cell repertoires in COVID-19 (dated by TCRdb to 2020 to 2022). Libraries were made using the immunoSEQ multiplex PCR assay. In its TCRdb copy, this immuneACCESS table keeps in-frame sequences only and misses some clones. Where compared with another copy, unresolved V genes explain less than half of these, and the others have no known cause. The sample includes some 290,000 clones, with 70% to 90% observed a single time. The ten biggest clones cover approximately 4% of the sample. Sequenced sample: peripheral blood. These receptors were collected from a man aged 18 to 29 with active or convalescent COVID-19.

V gene TRBV29-1 combines with J gene TRBJ2-5; 8 nucleotides line up with TRBD1. CDR1 SQVTM and CDR2 ANQGSEA come from the germline V gene. CDR3 length equals 12 residues. V was pared by 6 bases and J by 4 bases, with 4 bases of the junction left unmatched. For the CDR3, the DNA is TGCAGCGTGCGACAGGGGCGAGAGACCCAGTACTTC. Its protein product is CSVRQGRETQYF.

The rearrangement uses TRBV6-5 and TRBJ2-5; TRBD2 matches at 11 bases. After removal of 7 bases from V and 0 bases from J, the junction contained 4 bases not matched to a gene. Germline CDR1 and CDR2: MNHEY and SVGAGI. This CDR3 comprises 15 residues. This CDR3 reads CASTLAGGDQETQYF. DNA of the CDR3: TGTGCCAGCACCCTAGCGGGGGGTGACCAAGAGACCCAGTACTTC.

The CDR3 loop is CASSINPGLIETQYF. The CDR3 region has the DNA TGTGCCAGCAGTATAAATCCGGGACTTATTGAGACCCAGTACTTC. The chain combines TRBV6-5 with TRBJ2-5; possible D gene TRBD2, 6 bases. Looked up from germline, CDR1 is MNHEY and CDR2 is SVGAGI. This CDR3 comprises 15 residues. V lost 5 bases and J lost 5, with 18 bases in between.

The chain recombines TRBV11-2 with TRBJ2-1, with D possibly matching TRBD1 (5 bases). This CDR3 has 13 residues. Germline loops: CDR1 SGHAT, CDR2 FQNNGV. Trimming stripped 7 bases from V and 5 bases from J, with 12 bases between. CDR3 nucleotides: TGTGCCAGCACCTCAGACAGTCACAATGAGCAGTTCTTC. This translates into CASTSDSHNEQFF.

The V gene is TRBV7-9, the J gene TRBJ2-5; TRBD1 agrees at 7 bases. Per germline, CDR1 SEHNR and CDR2 FQNEAQ (reference sequence). This CDR3 region has 13 residues. V shed 5 bases, J shed 4 bases, and the junction held 4 bases outside the gene matches. The CDR3 DNA reads TGTGCCAGCAGCCCGTCAGGGGGAGAGACCCAGTACTTC. Protein sequence: CASSPSGGETQYF.

The genes are TRBV27 and TRBJ2-1; the match to TRBD1 covers 8 bases. This CDR3 region has 15 residues. From germline, CDR1 is MNHEY and CDR2 SMNVEV (reference sequence). J gave up 8 bases and V 4 bases, and 10 bases lay outside the gene matches. CDR3 residues: CASSSIQGVRDEQFF. Here the CDR3 DNA reads TGTGCCAGCAGTTCCATACAGGGGGTTAGAGATGAGCAGTTCTTC.

V and J are TRBV11-2 and TRBJ1-4; 8 positions agree with TRBD1. Per germline, CDR1 SGHAT and CDR2 FQNNGV. After removal of 4 bases from V and 6 bases from J, the junction contained 10 bases not matched to a gene. The CDR3 is 16 residues long. The CDR3 here is CASSSYRQGQDEKLFF. The DNA for the CDR3 is TGTGCCAGCAGCTCCTACCGACAGGGACAGGATGAAAAACTGTTTTTT.

The chain joins TRBV6-5 to TRBJ2-7; no clear D. Germline values: CDR1 MNHEY, CDR2 SVGAGI. Trimming removed 6 bases from V and 3 bases from J, with 12 bases in between. This CDR3 is built from 13 residues. Written as DNA, the CDR3 is TGTGCCAGCAGCATAAACCAACTCTACGAGCAGTACTTC. This codes for CASSINQLYEQYF.

The rearrangement links TRBV6-1 to TRBJ1-1; TRBD1 matches at 10 bases. The germline gives CDR1 MNHNS, CDR2 SASEGT. The length of the CDR3 is 15 residues. Trimming at V came to 3 bases and at J to 5 bases, leaving 6 bases not matched to a gene. The CDR3 DNA follows: TGTGCCAGCAGTGACACGGGACAGGGGTGGACTGAAGCTTTCTTT. It translates to CASSDTGQGWTEAFF.

The V call is TRBV6-4, the J call TRBJ1-1; D ambiguous. Germline V lookup: CDR1 MRHNA, CDR2 SNTAGT. Trimming cost V 4 bases and J 1 base, with 7 bases left between them. CDR3 length equals 13 residues. The CDR3, as DNA: TGTGCCAGCAGTGTTCAGAAGAACACTGAAGCTTTCTTT. Translation: CASSVQKNTEAFF.

The V gene is TRBV6-1, the J gene TRBJ1-4; 7 positions match TRBD1. Germline CDR1 and CDR2: MNHNS and SASEGT. V was clipped by 8 bases and J by 3 bases; unmatched bases: 0. The CDR3 has 12 residues. CDR3 loop: CASQGANEKLFF. DNA for the CDR3: TGTGCCAGCCAGGGGGCTAATGAAAAACTGTTTTTT.

The J gene is TRBJ1-5, the V gene TRBV12-3 or TRBV12-4; 7 positions match TRBD1. The CDR3 is 13 amino acids. V was pared by 8 bases and J by 6 bases, with 7 bases of the junction left unmatched. The CDR3 loop is CASGTGAFQPQHF. CDR3 sequence (DNA): TGTGCCAGCGGCACAGGGGCATTTCAGCCCCAGCATTTT.

V and J are TRBV7-9 and TRBJ1-1; D is ambiguous. Germline lookup yields CDR1 SEHNR and CDR2 FQNEAQ (reference sequence). The germline V and J ends were trimmed by 1 base and 4 bases, with 4 bases remaining between them. The CDR3 runs 12 residues. The CDR3 loop reads CASSLVRTEAFF. The CDR3 DNA sequence: TGTGCCAGCAGCTTAGTTCGCACTGAAGCTTTCTTT.

This chain links TRBV19 with TRBJ2-7, with 7 bases aligning to TRBD2. CDR3 length: 13 residues. The junction had 3 bases not matched to a gene; V was cut back by 5 bases and J by 2 bases. Germline CDR1 reads LNHDA; CDR2 reads SQIVND (reference sequence). The CDR3 sequence is CASSAGVTYEQYF. CDR3 nucleotides: TGTGCCAGTAGTGCGGGGGTTACCTACGAGCAGTACTTC.

The J gene is TRBJ1-1, the V gene TRBV4-1; no clear D gene. Between the trimmed V and J ends, which lost 1 base and 3 bases, there was a span of 15 bases. CDR3 length: 16 residues. The V gene's germline CDR1 is MGHRA and CDR2 YSYEKL. CDR3 loop: CASSQAGRRGDTEAFF. In DNA, the CDR3 is TGCGCCAGCAGCCAAGCCGGACGGCGGGGAGACACTGAAGCTTTCTTT.

The gene calls are TRBV20-1 and TRBJ2-7, with D tentatively TRBD2 (6 bases). Trimming pared 3 bases from V and 5 bases from J, leaving 11 bases between. CDR1 and CDR2 (germline): DFQATT, SNEGSKA (reference sequence). The CDR3 runs to 12 residues. The CDR3 DNA is TGCAGTGCTAGTCGGGGGTCCCACGAGCAGTACTTC. Its translation is CSASRGSHEQYF.

The rearrangement links TRBV6-6 to TRBJ2-3; 8 bases match TRBD1. The CDR3 spans 19 residues. The germline gives CDR1 MNHNY, CDR2 SVGAGI (reference sequence). Trimming at V came to 5 bases and at J to 2 bases, leaving 18 bases not matched to a gene. CDR3 DNA sequence: TGTGCCAGCAGTCCTCAACGGGACAGGAGAGTATTCACCACAGATACGCAGTATTTT. Residues: CASSPQRDRRVFTTDTQYF.

This CDR3 is CASSSRDRGLGEQYF. Written as DNA, the CDR3 is TGTGCCAGCAGTTCCCGGGACAGGGGTCTAGGCGAGCAGTACTTC. The chain links TRBV28 to TRBJ2-7; TRBD1 matches at 10 bases. CDR3 length: 15 residues. The J segment lost 6 bases and the V segment lost 4 bases, leaving 9 bases of the junction unmatched. The germline V gene has CDR1 MDHEN and CDR2 SYDVKM.

The chain carries TRBV24-1 and TRBJ2-2; 7 bases align to TRBD1. V dropped 4 bases and J dropped 4; count of bases not matched to a gene: 5. This CDR3 spans 15 amino acids. CDR1 and CDR2 (germline): KGHDR, SFDVKD. For the CDR3, the DNA is TGTGCCACCAGTGAACCTGGACAGGCCACCGGGGAGCTGTTTTTT. This codes for CATSEPGQATGELFF.

The chain recombines TRBV19 with TRBJ2-1, with D unclear. This CDR3 region has 11 residues. V gave up 7 bases and J gave up 8 bases, with 9 bases separating them. From germline, CDR1 is LNHDA and CDR2 SQIVND (reference sequence). CDR3 DNA: TGTGCCAGTACCTCTCTAGATGAGCAGTTCTTC. Protein: CASTSLDEQFF. Filled out from reference TRBV19 and TRBJ2-1, the complete variable domain reads DGGITQSPKYLFRKEGQNVTLSCEQNLNHDAMYWYRQDPGQGLRLIYYSQIVNDFQKGDIAEGYSVSREKKESFPLTVTSAQKNPTAFYLCASTSLDEQFFGPGTRLTVL.

The rearrangement links TRBV6-5 to TRBJ1-2; 11 bases map to TRBD1. Unmatched junction bases numbered 3, after V lost 6 bases and J lost 6 bases. CDR1 is MNHEY, CDR2 SVGAGI, per germline. This CDR3 is 13 amino acids long. The CDR3 bases are TGTGCCAGCAGCTGGGGACAGGGGGATGGCTACACCTTC. Its translation is CASSWGQGDGYTF.

The chain combines TRBV13 with TRBJ2-7; 12 nucleotides agree with TRBD2. The CDR3 totals 15 residues. V lost 5 bases to trimming and J lost 3 bases; unmatched junction nucleotides: 5. Germline V lookup: CDR1 PRHDT, CDR2 FYEKMQ (reference sequence). CDR3 sequence: CASSHLAGGVYEQYF. The CDR3 bases are TGTGCCAGCAGCCACCTAGCGGGGGGGGTCTACGAGCAGTACTTC.

V gene TRBV19 combines with J gene TRBJ2-2; TRBD2 is a possible D gene (6 bases). The CDR3 extends over 17 amino acids. Germline loops: CDR1 LNHDA, CDR2 SQIVND (reference sequence). V lost 5 bases and J lost 1, with 17 bases in between. The CDR3: CASSSSGVPLNTGELFF. In DNA, the CDR3 is TGTGCCAGTAGTTCGTCGGGGGTACCGTTGAACACCGGGGAGCTGTTTTTT.